A selection of T cell receptor beta chains follows, all from one sample in a study of T-cell memory formation after mild COVID-19. TCRdb itself ran the 5' RACE reads through MiXCR, one entry per CDR3 protein. This table holds tens of thousands of distinct CDR3 sequences, more than 10% found once. The specimen was PBMCs or a T cell subset sorted from them (not recorded which). These receptors originate from a man aged 18 to 29 who had mild COVID-19 (a few samples of this study predate the infection). Cell type and time point are not known. Each CDR3 is given with its conserved first and last residue. A D gene is named only where the DNA matches it firmly. The size of a clone is reported for some rows only, either as once, few or many, or as a class for expanded clones.

d_call,cdr3_length,v_call,j_call,clone_size,cdr3_aa,cdr3_nt
NA,15,TRBV4-1,TRBJ2-2,few,CASSQGSAYAGELFF,TGCGCCAGCAGCCAAGGATCCGCTTACGCCGGGGAGCTGTTTTTT
NA,12,TRBV6-5,TRBJ2-2,NA,CASSWVGGELFF,TGTGCCAGCAGTTGGGTTGGCGGGGAGCTGTTTTTT
TRBD2,15,TRBV6-5,TRBJ2-1,NA,CASSYRRGGYNEQFF,TGTGCCAGCAGTTACCGGCGGGGGGGTTACAATGAGCAGTTCTTC
NA,17,TRBV4-1,TRBJ1-1,NA,CASSQGGGGAINTEAFF,TGCGCCAGCAGCCAAGGTGGTGGGGGGGCCATAAACACTGAAGCTTTCTTT
NA,15,TRBV5-1,TRBJ1-1,NA,CASSFQTPGGTEAFF,TGCGCCAGCAGCTTTCAAACCCCCGGGGGCACTGAAGCTTTCTTT
NA,12,TRBV7-9,TRBJ1-1,NA,CASSPAPAEAFF,TGTGCCAGCAGCCCGGCCCCGGCTGAAGCTTTCTTT
NA,14,TRBV24-1,TRBJ2-5,few,CATSDLRQGVAQYF,TGTGCCACCAGTGATTTGCGGCAGGGAGTGGCCCAGTACTTC
NA,13,TRBV4-1,TRBJ1-5,few,CASSHNENQPQHF,TGCGCCAGCAGCCACAACGAGAATCAGCCCCAGCATTTT
NA,15,TRBV12-3/TRBV12-4,TRBJ1-2,NA,CASSAPDLGFYGYTF,TGTGCCAGCAGTGCCCCGGATTTGGGGTTCTATGGCTACACCTTC
NA,16,TRBV5-1,TRBJ2-5,NA,CASSLGLWRDQETQYF,TGCGCCAGCAGCTTGGGTCTTTGGCGGGACCAAGAGACCCAGTACTTC
NA,17,TRBV7-8,TRBJ2-7,many,CASSLAGVEGSPYEQYF,TGTGCCAGCAGCTTAGCCGGTGTGGAGGGGAGCCCCTACGAGCAGTACTTC
TRBD1,15,TRBV5-5,TRBJ2-5,many,CASSTWTGTGETQYF,TGTGCCAGCAGCACCTGGACAGGGACGGGGGAGACCCAGTACTTC
NA,11,TRBV29-1,TRBJ2-2,few,CSGLVTGELFF,TGCAGCGGCCTTGTCACCGGGGAGCTGTTTTTT
NA,13,TRBV7-2,TRBJ2-3,NA,CASSLGGLDTQYF,TGTGCCAGCAGCTTAGGGGGGCTGGATACGCAGTATTTT
NA,14,TRBV12-3/TRBV12-4,TRBJ2-3,many,CASSRVRVADTQYF,TGTGCCAGCAGCAGGGTTAGGGTGGCAGATACGCAGTATTTT
TRBD2,15,TRBV7-2,TRBJ2-1,NA,CASSPSGSLRNEQFF,TGTGCCAGCAGCCCAAGCGGGAGTCTCCGGAATGAGCAGTTCTTC
NA,13,TRBV27,TRBJ2-7,few,CASSLEGWHEQYF,TGTGCCAGCAGTTTAGAGGGGTGGCACGAGCAGTACTTC
NA,11,TRBV6-2/TRBV6-3,TRBJ2-1,few,CASSYRNEQFF,TGTGCCAGCAGTTACAGAAATGAGCAGTTCTTC
NA,13,TRBV5-1,TRBJ1-1,few,CASSRWVETEAFF,TGCGCCAGCAGCCGTTGGGTGGAGACTGAAGCTTTCTTT
TRBD1,15,TRBV4-3,TRBJ1-2,NA,CASSQGDRANYGYTF,TGCGCCAGCAGCCAAGGGGACAGGGCTAACTATGGCTACACCTTC
NA,15,TRBV5-5,TRBJ1-5,large,CASSLYRDSPRPQHF,TGTGCCAGCAGCTTATACCGGGACTCCCCCAGGCCCCAGCATTTT
NA,14,TRBV12-3/TRBV12-4,TRBJ2-7,NA,CASSSLGDHYEQYF,TGTGCCAGCAGTTCCCTGGGGGACCACTACGAGCAGTACTTC
NA,12,TRBV27,TRBJ1-6,few,CASTRGGSPLHF,TGTGCCAGCACACGTGGGGGTTCACCCCTCCACTTT
NA,14,TRBV5-8,TRBJ2-7,few,CASNAADSTYEQYF,TGTGCCAGCAACGCGGCGGACAGTACCTACGAGCAGTACTTC
NA,16,TRBV6-5,TRBJ1-4,many,CASSYQVRTDPEKLFF,TGTGCCAGCAGTTACCAGGTCAGGACAGATCCTGAAAAACTGTTTTTT
NA,14,TRBV6-6,TRBJ2-7,few,CASSQDRPSYEQYF,TGTGCCAGCAGCCAAGACAGGCCATCCTACGAGCAGTACTTC
TRBD1,14,TRBV10-2,TRBJ2-1,NA,CASRGTGATLEQFF,TGCGCCAGCAGGGGGACAGGGGCTACTCTTGAGCAGTTCTTC
TRBD1,15,TRBV6-2/TRBV6-3,TRBJ2-3,few,CASSGATGSTDTQYF,TGTGCCAGCAGTGGAGCGACAGGGAGCACAGATACGCAGTATTTT
NA,15,TRBV4-3,TRBJ2-1,NA,CASSHFVSSYNEQFF,TGCGCCAGCAGCCACTTCGTTAGCTCCTACAATGAGCAGTTCTTC
NA,16,TRBV6-5,TRBJ2-2,many,CASRSIGGRNTGELFF,TGTGCCAGCAGAAGTATCGGGGGGCGGAACACCGGGGAGCTGTTTTTT
NA,12,TRBV29-1,TRBJ2-3,many,CSVDWRTDTQYF,TGCAGCGTTGACTGGCGAACAGATACGCAGTATTTT
NA,13,TRBV4-1,TRBJ1-3,NA,CASSHPTGNTIYF,TGCGCCAGCAGCCACCCAACTGGAAACACCATATATTTT
TRBD2,14,TRBV7-6,TRBJ2-2,few,CASGVAGITGELFF,TGTGCCAGCGGCGTAGCGGGCATCACCGGGGAGCTGTTTTTT
NA,13,TRBV7-9,TRBJ2-5,few,CASSVRGRETQYF,TGTGCCAGCAGCGTCAGGGGAAGGGAGACCCAGTACTTC
TRBD2,15,TRBV30,TRBJ2-7,few,CASVAGRGSSYEQYF,TGTGCCTCCGTCGCGGGGAGGGGCAGCTCCTACGAGCAGTACTTC
NA,15,TRBV12-3/TRBV12-4,TRBJ2-5,many,CASSLAGALKETQYF,TGTGCCAGCAGTTTAGCGGGCGCTCTCAAAGAGACCCAGTACTTC
NA,13,TRBV12-3/TRBV12-4,TRBJ2-3,NA,CASSLIPPDTQYF,TGTGCCAGCAGTCTCATACCACCAGATACGCAGTATTTT
TRBD2,17,TRBV6-1,TRBJ2-2,few,CASSEPKTSGDTGELFF,TGTGCCAGCAGTGAACCAAAGACTAGCGGCGACACCGGGGAGCTGTTTTTT
NA,13,TRBV7-9,TRBJ1-2,NA,CASSSTGLYGYTF,TGTGCCAGCAGTTCTACAGGCCTCTATGGCTACACCTTC
NA,11,TRBV29-1,TRBJ2-7,NA,CSVERSGKQYF,TGCAGCGTTGAACGGTCAGGCAAGCAGTACTTC
TRBD2,17,TRBV5-1,TRBJ2-2,NA,CASSGTGLAVITGELFF,TGCGCCAGCTCGGGAACGGGACTAGCTGTAATCACCGGGGAGCTGTTTTTT
NA,12,TRBV12-3/TRBV12-4,TRBJ2-1,medium-sized,CASSPPYNEQFF,TGTGCCAGCAGCCCGCCCTACAATGAGCAGTTCTTC
NA,13,TRBV6-5,TRBJ2-1,NA,CASAGASYNEQFF,TGTGCCAGCGCGGGGGCCTCCTACAATGAGCAGTTCTTC
TRBD1,14,TRBV6-5,TRBJ1-2,few,CASSLGGQGYGYTF,TGTGCCAGCAGTCTGGGGGGACAGGGGTATGGCTACACCTTC
NA,13,TRBV7-2,TRBJ2-5,many,CASSLGGRETQYF,TGTGCCAGCAGCTTAGGGGGTCGCGAGACCCAGTACTTC
NA,13,TRBV11-1,TRBJ2-7,few,CASSLIGYYEQYF,TGTGCCAGCAGTCTCATCGGCTACTACGAGCAGTACTTC
TRBD2,16,TRBV4-3,TRBJ2-3,NA,CASSQKSGGFTDTQYF,TGCGCCAGCAGCCAGAAAAGCGGGGGGTTCACAGATACGCAGTATTTT
NA,15,TRBV20-1,TRBJ2-3,NA,CSARDDRGSADTQYF,TGCAGTGCTAGAGATGATAGGGGGTCCGCAGATACGCAGTATTTT
TRBD1,13,TRBV19,TRBJ1-1,NA,CASSGTGDTEAFF,TGTGCCAGTAGTGGAACAGGGGACACTGAAGCTTTCTTT
NA,16,TRBV4-1,TRBJ2-1,NA,CASSQGILSSYNEQFF,TGCGCCAGCAGCCAGGGAATATTGAGCTCCTACAATGAGCAGTTCTTC
NA,12,TRBV6-2/TRBV6-3,TRBJ1-5,few,CASSTFSQPQHF,TGTGCCAGCAGCACATTCAGCCAGCCCCAGCATTTT
TRBD1,17,TRBV7-9,TRBJ1-6,few,CASSLAMRGQYNSPLHF,TGTGCCAGCAGCTTAGCAATGAGGGGACAGTATAATTCACCCCTCCACTTT
NA,12,TRBV5-6,TRBJ2-3,NA,CASSFRRDTQYF,TGTGCCAGCAGCTTTAGAAGGGATACGCAGTATTTT
NA,14,TRBV4-1,TRBJ2-3,few,CASSRGGVADTQYF,TGCGCCAGCTCTAGGGGGGGAGTCGCAGATACGCAGTATTTT
NA,14,TRBV13,TRBJ2-3,few,CASSLGQTTDTQYF,TGTGCCAGCAGCTTGGGGCAGACCACAGATACGCAGTATTTT